This T cell receptor beta chain was obtained from a study of PD-L1 blockade in urothelial cancer. Background on the study: The year 2014 saw patients start atezolizumab, 1,200 mg intravenously every 3 weeks. T cells were recovered from blood samples at a median of around 140,000.

Study results and limitations: A pretreatment blood TCR clonality that fell below the median predicted better progression-free and overall survival.

The germline V gene encodes CDR1 SNHLY and CDR2 FYNNEI. The CDR3 length is 17 residues. V was trimmed by 7 bases and J by 1 base, leaving 22 bases between them. The time point denotes: peripheral blood 6 weeks after treatment start. Concerning this clone: What it binds is not known.

The method was immunoSEQ multiplex PCR; TCRdb's version includes in-frame clones alone and lacks a portion of them. The sample holds nearly 45,000 clones, more than 75% seen once. This chain uses TRBV2 with TRBJ2-5; unclear D gene. The receptor's source is a man aged 55 to 69 with urothelial cancer. The sample was PBMCs, taken around atezolizumab (anti-PD-L1) treatment. This CDR3 reads CASNPLGSLRLQETQYF. The CDR3 DNA sequence: TGTGCCAGCAATCCCCTGGGTAGCCTCCGTCTCCAAGAGACCCAGTACTTC.